This TCR beta chain was captured by sequencing in a study of blood T cell repertoires in COVID-19. Per the original methods: Estimation of nucleated cell counts relied on the amplification of reference gene primers. Sequenced by immunoSEQ multiplex PCR; TCRdb stores in-frame clones only, minus some. V, J and clone size reflect that table, while D and trimming were determined from the DNA. Seen here are some 99,000 clones, 70% to 90% observed once, and the top ten hold under 15%. The TCR comes from an older woman in a cohort sampled during active or convalescent COVID-19. The sample taken for sequencing was peripheral blood.

The CDR3 DNA sequence: TGCGCCAGCAGCCCCGGACAGGGAGGGTCAAGTCAGCCCCAGCATTTT. Protein sequence: CASSPGQGGSSQPQHF. The chain recombines TRBV5-1 with TRBJ1-5; 8 bases fit TRBD1. CDR1 is SGHRS and CDR2 is YFSETQ in the germline V gene. The CDR3 runs 16 residues. The junction had 12 bases not matched to a gene; V was cut back by 4 bases and J by 6 bases.